The 18 T cell receptor beta chains below were found in one sample sequenced in a study of T cell responses to AZD1222 COVID-19 vaccine. Here immunoSEQ multiplex PCR was the method, and the copy in TCRdb shows in-frame clones only, minus some. The top ten hold roughly 6% of the sample, which has 100,000 to 140,000 clones, 80% to 95% seen once. The sequences come from peripheral blood, collected 28 days after the second AZD1222 dose. The receptor set was obtained from an adult who received the AZD1222 COVID-19 vaccine.

This chain links TRBV20-1 with TRBJ1-1, with D perhaps matching TRBD1 (5 bases). The CDR3 contains 14 residues. V lost 3 bases and J lost 1, with 12 bases in between. In germline, CDR1 is DFQATT, CDR2 SNEGSKA (reference sequence). The CDR3 loop is CSASQGLTNTEAFF. CDR3 coding DNA: TGCAGTGCTAGTCAGGGTCTTACGAACACTGAAGCTTTCTTT.

The V call is TRBV5-4, the J call TRBJ1-2; D not resolved. Germline CDR1 SGHNT, CDR2 YYREEE (reference sequence). The CDR3 is 14 residues long. V gave up 0 bases and J gave up 5 bases, with 11 bases separating them. The CDR3 DNA follows: TGTGCCAGCAGCTTGGTAGGACGAGGATATGGCTACACCTTC. This gives the protein CASSLVGRGYGYTF.

V gene TRBV3-1 (or the pseudogene TRBV3-2) combines with J gene TRBJ2-5, with D maybe TRBD2 (6 bases). The CDR3 has 15 residues. V lost 4 bases and J 2 bases, leaving 14 bases between the germline ends. Looked up from germline, CDR1 is LGHDT and CDR2 is YNNKEL (reference sequence). This chain's CDR3 is CASSPNWGVQETQYF. CDR3 in DNA: TGTGCCAGCAGCCCCAATTGGGGGGTACAAGAGACCCAGTACTTC.

The chain is built from TRBV30 and TRBJ2-1; 7 bases are a match to TRBD1. The junction had 12 bases not matched to a gene; V was cut back by 5 bases and J by 5 bases. The CDR3 is made up of 15 amino acids. Germline V gene data show CDR1 as GTSNPN and CDR2 as SVGIG (reference sequence). CDR3 nucleotides: TGTGCCTGGGCTTGGGGCAGGGGGAAGAACAATGAGCAGTTCTTC. Amino acids: CAWAWGRGKNNEQFF.

Details on this clone: The same CDR3 arises from other DNA sequences in this sample as well. The chain combines TRBV19 with TRBJ1-5; TRBD1 might be the D (5 bases). V was pared by 3 bases and J by 1 base, with 10 bases between. CDR1 and CDR2 (germline): LNHDA, SQIVND (reference sequence). The CDR3 covers 15 residues. The CDR3 here is CASSIGGGSNQPQHF. CDR3 bases: TGTGCCAGTAGTATCGGTGGGGGGAGCAATCAGCCCCAGCATTTT.

This chain links TRBV7-2 with TRBJ2-1; D may be TRBD2 (5 bases). CDR1 and CDR2 from the germline V gene are SGHTA and FQGNSA. The CDR3 totals 13 residues. Trimming stripped 3 bases from V and 6 bases from J, with 9 bases between. The CDR3 reads CASSLDGSNEQFF. CDR3 bases: TGTGCCAGCAGCTTGGATGGGAGCAATGAGCAGTTCTTC. The full variable domain, with the rest looked up from reference TRBV7-2 and TRBJ2-1, is GAGVSQSPSNKVTEKGKDVELRCDPISGHTALYWYRQSLGQGLEFLIYFQGNSAPDKSGLPSDRFSAERTGGSVSTLTIQRTQQEDSAVYLCASSLDGSNEQFFGPGTRLTVL.

The CDR3 region has the DNA TGTGCCAGCAGTTATGGGACAGGAGCTTTCTTT. Protein product: CASSYGTGAFF. The V and J genes are TRBV6-5 and TRBJ1-1, with TRBD1 identical over 8 bases. The CDR3 is made up of 11 amino acids. Germline assignment: CDR1 MNHEY and CDR2 SVGAGI. Trimming cost V 3 bases and J 10 bases; bases outside gene matches: 1.

The chain employs TRBV6-5 and TRBJ2-7; the D is unclear. CDR1 and CDR2 (germline): MNHEY, SVGAGI. The CDR3 sequence is 13 residues long. The V end was cut by 0 bases, the J end by 5 bases, with 8 bases between. CDR3 in DNA: TGTGCCAGCAGTTACTCCCCCAGGAACGAGCAGTACTTC. Translated: CASSYSPRNEQYF.

This clone came up once. The V and J genes are TRBV6-2 or TRBV6-3 and TRBJ1-1; D uncertain. Trimming removed 4 bases from V and 0 bases from J, with 24 bases in between. CDR3 size: 19 residues. Per germline, CDR1 MNHEY and CDR2 SVGEGT. The CDR3 sequence is CASSSQKGLLASMNTEAFF. The CDR3 nucleotides read TGTGCCAGCAGTTCACAGAAGGGTCTCCTCGCCTCCATGAACACTGAAGCTTTCTTT.

V and J are TRBV7-2 and TRBJ1-6; no reliable D call. Trimming removed 5 bases at V and 6 bases at J, with 5 bases between. This CDR3 has 12 residues. Germline CDR1 SGHTA, CDR2 FQGNSA. The CDR3 here is CASSVPNSPLHF. The CDR3 nucleotides read TGTGCCAGCAGCGTGCCTAATTCACCCCTCCACTTT.

This clone has just one count. This chain links TRBV28 with TRBJ2-5; 9 positions match TRBD2. Germline trimming cut 4 bases from V and 5 bases from J; bases unmatched to any gene: 8. CDR1 MDHEN and CDR2 SYDVKM come from the germline V gene. The CDR3 sequence is 15 residues long. CDR3 region: CASSSLRGGPETQYF. The CDR3 coding sequence is TGTGCCAGCAGTTCCCTGCGGGGGGGGCCCGAGACCCAGTACTTC.

This clone was picked up one time. The chain carries TRBV6-2 or TRBV6-3 and TRBJ1-1; the D is unclear. The CDR3 consists of 13 residues. V lost 2 bases, J lost 0 bases, and 4 bases lay in between. Germline V CDR1 and CDR2: MNHEY, SVGEGT. CDR3 loop: CASSYRVNTEAFF. The CDR3 DNA is TGTGCCAGCAGTTACAGGGTGAACACTGAAGCTTTCTTT.

CDR3 bases: TGTGCCAGCAGCTCGGGACAGGAACAACTGTACTTC. The encoded protein is CASSSGQEQLYF. V usage is TRBV11-3 and J usage is TRBJ2-7; 8 nucleotides align to TRBD1. The germline V gene has CDR1 SGHNT and CDR2 YENEEA. The CDR3 is 12 amino acids. V dropped 4 bases and J dropped 12; count of bases not matched to a gene: 8.

The J gene is TRBJ2-7, the V gene TRBV19; possible D gene TRBD1, 6 bases. The germline gives CDR1 LNHDA, CDR2 SQIVND (reference sequence). The V gene lost 3 bases and the J gene lost 4 bases, with 10 bases spanning the gap. The length of the CDR3 is 13 residues. The CDR3 protein is CASSMIQGYEQYF. CDR3 sequence (DNA): TGTGCCAGTAGTATGATACAGGGATACGAGCAGTACTTC.

The gene calls are TRBV29-1 and TRBJ2-3, with 9 bases identical to TRBD2. The CDR3 is 15 residues long. V shed 4 bases, J shed 4 bases, and the junction held 9 bases outside the gene matches. CDR1 SQVTM and CDR2 ANQGSEA come from the germline V gene. The CDR3 DNA reads as TGCAGCGTTGTGTTAGCTAGCGGGAAGGCAGATACGCAGTATTTT. Translated: CSVVLASGKADTQYF.

V and J are TRBV10-3 and TRBJ1-1; 9 nucleotides agree with TRBD1. The V segment lost 7 bases and the J segment 4 bases; nucleotides outside the gene matches: 7. In germline, CDR1 is ENHRY, CDR2 SYGVKD. This CDR3 is 14 amino acids long. This chain's CDR3 is CAITPGQGGTEAFF. The CDR3 nucleotides are TGTGCCATCACCCCGGGACAGGGAGGCACTGAAGCTTTCTTT.

This rearrangement joins TRBV2 to TRBJ1-2; D may be TRBD1 (5 bases). V was shortened by 1 base and J by 5 bases, with 14 bases between the two germline ends. Germline CDR1 and CDR2: SNHLY and FYNNEI. The CDR3 has 15 residues. The CDR3 here is CASSEGDLATYGYTF. The CDR3 DNA reads TGTGCCAGCAGTGAAGGGGACCTGGCGACTTATGGCTACACCTTC.

In DNA form, the CDR3 reads TGTGCCATCAGCCCCGGGACAGGTAGCACAGATACGCAGTATTTT. Amino acids: CAISPGTGSTDTQYF. J is TRBJ2-3 and V is TRBV10-3, with 8 bases identical to TRBD1. The trim removed 6 bases at V and 0 bases at J, leaving 5 bases unmatched. In germline, CDR1 is ENHRY, CDR2 SYGVKD. This CDR3 comprises 15 residues.